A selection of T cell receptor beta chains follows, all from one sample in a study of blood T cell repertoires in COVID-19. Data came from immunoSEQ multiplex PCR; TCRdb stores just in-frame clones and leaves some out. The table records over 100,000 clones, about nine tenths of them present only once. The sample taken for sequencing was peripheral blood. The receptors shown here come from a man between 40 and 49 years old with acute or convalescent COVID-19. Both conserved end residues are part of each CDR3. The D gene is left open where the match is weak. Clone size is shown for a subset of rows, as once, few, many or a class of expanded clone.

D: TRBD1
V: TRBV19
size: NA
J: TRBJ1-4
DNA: TGTGCCAGTAGTCAATCTGGGACAGGGCTTAATGAAAAACTGTTTTTT
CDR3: CASSQSGTGLNEKLFF

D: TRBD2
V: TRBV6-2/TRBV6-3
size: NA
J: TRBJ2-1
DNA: TGTGCCAGCAGTTACACTCGGGGGGGCCTGAGGGGTGAGCAGTTCTTC
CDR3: CASSYTRGGLRGEQFF

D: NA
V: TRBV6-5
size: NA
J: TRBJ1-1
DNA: TGTGCCAGCAGTAAGAACAGGGTGAACACTGAAGCTTTCTTT
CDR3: CASSKNRVNTEAFF

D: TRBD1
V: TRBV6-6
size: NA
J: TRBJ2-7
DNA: TGTGCCAGCAGTTACGGAGGACAGGCCTACGAGCAGTACTTC
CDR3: CASSYGGQAYEQYF

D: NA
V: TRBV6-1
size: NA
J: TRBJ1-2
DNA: TGTGCCAGCAGTGAAGCGATGGGATCTGCGGGCTATGGCTACACCTTC
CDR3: CASSEAMGSAGYGYTF

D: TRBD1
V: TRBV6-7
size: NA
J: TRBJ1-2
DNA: TGTGCCAGCAGTCCGTGGACAGGGGGAAGAGGCTACACCTTC
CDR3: CASSPWTGGRGYTF

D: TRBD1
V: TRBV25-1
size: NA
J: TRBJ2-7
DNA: TGTGCCAGCAGTGAAGAGATGGGCAGGGGGTATGAGCAGTACTTC
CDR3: CASSEEMGRGYEQYF

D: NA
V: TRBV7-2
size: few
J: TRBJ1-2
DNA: TGTGCCAGCAGCTTGGGGACTGAGGGGGGCTACACCTTC
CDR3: CASSLGTEGGYTF

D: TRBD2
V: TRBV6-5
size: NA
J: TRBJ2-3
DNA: TGTGCCAGCACTCGGACTAGCGGCGGAGGGGATACGCAGTATTTT
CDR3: CASTRTSGGGDTQYF

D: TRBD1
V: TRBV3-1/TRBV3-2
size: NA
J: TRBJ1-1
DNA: TGTGCCAGCAGCCCTGGACAGGGGTTTCCTGAAGCTTTCTTT
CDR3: CASSPGQGFPEAFF

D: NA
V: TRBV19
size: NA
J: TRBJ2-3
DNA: TGTGCCAGTAGTATTCAAGGGGTTGGTACAGATACGCAGTATTTT
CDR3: CASSIQGVGTDTQYF

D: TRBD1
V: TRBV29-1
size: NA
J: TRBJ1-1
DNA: TGCAGCGTTGGTACAGGGGCTGAAGCTTTCTTT
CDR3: CSVGTGAEAFF

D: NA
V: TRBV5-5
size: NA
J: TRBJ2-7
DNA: TGTGCCAGCAGCGGCGGGACAGTTGGGCACGAGCAGTACTTC
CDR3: CASSGGTVGHEQYF

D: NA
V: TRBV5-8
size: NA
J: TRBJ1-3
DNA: TGTGCCAGCAGCTACGAAGGGGGCTCTGGAAACACCATATATTTT
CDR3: CASSYEGGSGNTIYF

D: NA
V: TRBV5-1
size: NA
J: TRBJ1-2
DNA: TGCGCCAGCAGCTTAAGCGGGTCGAGGGGCTACACCTTC
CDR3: CASSLSGSRGYTF

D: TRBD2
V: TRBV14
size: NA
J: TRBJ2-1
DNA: TGTGCCAGCAGCCGAGCGGGGGCCTTCTCCTACAATGAGCAGTTCTTC
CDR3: CASSRAGAFSYNEQFF

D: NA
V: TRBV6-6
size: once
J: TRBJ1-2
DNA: TGTGCCAGCAGTTACACAGGGAGGGACTATGGCTACACCTTC
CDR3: CASSYTGRDYGYTF

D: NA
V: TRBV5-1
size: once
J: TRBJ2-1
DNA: TGCGCCAGCAGCCCCGCGGGGACCAATGAGCAGTTCTTC
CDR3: CASSPAGTNEQFF

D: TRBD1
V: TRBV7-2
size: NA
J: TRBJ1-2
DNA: TGTGCCAGCAGCCTTGACAGGGGACCTAACTATGGCTACACCTTC
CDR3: CASSLDRGPNYGYTF

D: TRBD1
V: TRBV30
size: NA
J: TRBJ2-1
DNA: TGTGCCTGGAAGAACAGGGGGTACTACAATGAGCAGTTCTTC
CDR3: CAWKNRGYYNEQFF

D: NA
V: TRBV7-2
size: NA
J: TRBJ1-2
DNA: TGTGCCAGCAGCTTAGAGGGGGGGCCGCCCTATGGCTACACCTTC
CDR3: CASSLEGGPPYGYTF

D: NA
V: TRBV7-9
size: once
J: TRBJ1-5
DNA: TGTGCCAGCAGCCCCGGGGGTGGCAATCAGCCCCAGCATTTT
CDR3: CASSPGGGNQPQHF

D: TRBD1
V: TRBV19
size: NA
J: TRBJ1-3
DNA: TGTGCCAGTAGTAGGGACAGGTACTCTGGAAACACCATATATTTT
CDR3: CASSRDRYSGNTIYF

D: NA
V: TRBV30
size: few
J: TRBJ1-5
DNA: TGTGCCTGGAGTGTACAACTCTTAACAGGGTTGATGGATCAGCCCCAGCATTTT
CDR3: CAWSVQLLTGLMDQPQHF

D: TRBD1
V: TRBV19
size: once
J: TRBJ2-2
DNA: TGTGCCAGTAGTGTACAGGGGGCAAGGGGGGAGCTGTTTTTT
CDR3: CASSVQGARGELFF

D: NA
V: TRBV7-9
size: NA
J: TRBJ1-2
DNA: TGTGCCAGCAGCTTGGACAGAGCTAACTATGGCTACACCTTC
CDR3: CASSLDRANYGYTF

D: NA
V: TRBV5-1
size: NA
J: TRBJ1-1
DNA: TGCGCCAGCAGCTCGGGACATTCGAACACTGAAGCTTTCTTT
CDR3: CASSSGHSNTEAFF

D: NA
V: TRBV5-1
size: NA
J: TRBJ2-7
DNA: TGCGCCAGCAGCTTGGTAGGCGGCGAGCAGTACTTC
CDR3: CASSLVGGEQYF

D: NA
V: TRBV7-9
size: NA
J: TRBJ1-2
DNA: TGTGCCAGCAGCAGAAGGACACCTCAACAGGACGACTATGGCTACACCTTC
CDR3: CASSRRTPQQDDYGYTF